This TCR beta chain was sequenced in a study of cytomegalovirus exposure and HLA in healthy donors. Broader study findings: With further analysis later on, most CMV-associated TCR beta chains appeared HLA-restricted.

The PCR made use of 60 Vbeta and 13 Jbeta primers. As processed by the authors: Later analysis identified tens of millions of unique TCR beta chains, about 10 million shared. The protocol was immunoSEQ multiplex PCR, while the TCRdb copy is restricted to in-frame clones and leaves out a portion. V, J and clone size were drawn from that table, and D and trimming were deduced from the DNA. The data contain 90,000 to 110,000 clones, 73% of them seen just once; the ten biggest clones take up over 7.5%. As regards this clone: Its specificity is unknown.

The ends lost 5 bases at V and 7 bases at J; junction bases unmatched: 14. This CDR3 is 16 amino acids long. CDR1 and CDR2 from the germline V gene are LNHDA and SQIVND (reference sequence). This TCR derives from a middle-aged man in good health and CMV-seronegative. This chain joins TRBV19 and TRBJ2-7; TRBD1 aligns across 10 bases. Sequencing input: PBMCs. The CDR3 here is CASSPRAGTGEMEQYF. CDR3 nucleotide sequence: TGTGCCAGTAGTCCTCGCGCCGGGACAGGGGAGATGGAGCAGTACTTC. The variable domain in full, completed from reference TRBV19 and TRBJ2-7, reads DGGITQSPKYLFRKEGQNVTLSCEQNLNHDAMYWYRQDPGQGLRLIYYSQIVNDFQKGDIAEGYSVSREKKESFPLTVTSAQKNPTAFYLCASSPRAGTGEMEQYFGPGTRLTVT.